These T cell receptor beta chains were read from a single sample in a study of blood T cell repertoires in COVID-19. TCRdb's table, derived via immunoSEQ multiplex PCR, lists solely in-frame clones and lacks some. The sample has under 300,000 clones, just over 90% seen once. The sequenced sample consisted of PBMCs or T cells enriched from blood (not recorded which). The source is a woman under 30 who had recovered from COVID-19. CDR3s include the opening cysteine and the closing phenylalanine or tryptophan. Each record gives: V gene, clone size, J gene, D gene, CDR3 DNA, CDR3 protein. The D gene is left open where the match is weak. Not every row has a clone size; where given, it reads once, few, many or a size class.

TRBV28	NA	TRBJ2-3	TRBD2	TGTGCCAGCAGTTTACCCCCCCTGGGACTAGCGGGGAGAGGCACAGATACGCAGTATTTT	CASSLPPLGLAGRGTDTQYF
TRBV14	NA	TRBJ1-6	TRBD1	TGTGCCAGCAGCCAAGCCAGGGGGAAAAATTCACCCCTCCACTTT	CASSQARGKNSPLHF
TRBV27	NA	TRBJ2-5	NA	TGTGCCAGCAGTTTAACGGGGACACTCCAAGAGACCCAGTACTTC	CASSLTGTLQETQYF
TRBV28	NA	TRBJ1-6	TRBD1	TGTGCCAGCAGACCCGGGACAGGGGGAGGCGGTTCACCCCTCCACTTT	CASRPGTGGGGSPLHF
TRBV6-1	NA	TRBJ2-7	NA	TGTGCCAGCAGTGAGACTAGTGAGGGCGAGCAGTACTTC	CASSETSEGEQYF
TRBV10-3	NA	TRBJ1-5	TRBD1	TGTGCCACCGGGAGACAGGGGGCAAGAAGCAATCAGCCCCAGCATTTT	CATGRQGARSNQPQHF
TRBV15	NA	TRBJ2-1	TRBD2	TGTGCCACCAGCAGGGGCGGGAGGCCCTTCTTACATGAGCAGTTCTTC	CATSRGGRPFLHEQFF
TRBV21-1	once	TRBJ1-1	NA	TGTGCCAGCAGCACGGACAGCAAAAACACTGAAGCTTTCTTT	CASSTDSKNTEAFF
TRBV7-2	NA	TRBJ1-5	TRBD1	TGTGCCAGCAGCCCGGACGGGACAGGGTTTAGTAATCAGCCCCAGCATTTT	CASSPDGTGFSNQPQHF
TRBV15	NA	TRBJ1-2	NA	TGTGCCACCAGAAAAGGAATCAGCACGGGCTATGGCTACACCTTC	CATRKGISTGYGYTF
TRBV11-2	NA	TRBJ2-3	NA	TGTGCCAGCAGCTCCTCGGGGGTAGCGGACCCAGATACGCAGTATTTT	CASSSSGVADPDTQYF
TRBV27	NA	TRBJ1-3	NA	TGTGCCAGCAGTTCCAGGGAAAGCTCTGGAAACACCATATATTTT	CASSSRESSGNTIYF
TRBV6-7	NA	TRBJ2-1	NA	TGTGCCAGCCCGACCATAGCAGAATTCAACAATGAGCAGTTCTTC	CASPTIAEFNNEQFF
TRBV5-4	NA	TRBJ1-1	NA	TGTGCCAGCAGCTCTTGGGCCCTGCCCACTGAAGCTTTCTTT	CASSSWALPTEAFF
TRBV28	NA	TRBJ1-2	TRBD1	TGTGCCAGCACGCAGGGGACAGGGGGAGGGTATGGCTACACCTTC	CASTQGTGGGYGYTF
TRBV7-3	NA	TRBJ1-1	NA	TGTGCCAGCAGCCTTACGGAGATCTCAGCGACTGAAGCTTTCTTT	CASSLTEISATEAFF
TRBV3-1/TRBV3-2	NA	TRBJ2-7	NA	TGTGCCAGCAGCTCACAGAGTTACGAGCAGTACTTC	CASSSQSYEQYF
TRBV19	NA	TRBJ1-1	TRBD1	TGTGCCAGTAGTAGGGACAGGACCTCCAAGGTGAACACTGAAGCTTTCTTT	CASSRDRTSKVNTEAFF
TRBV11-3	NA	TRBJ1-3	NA	TGTGCCAGCAGCTTCAGGGCTTTGTACTCTGGAAACACCATATATTTT	CASSFRALYSGNTIYF